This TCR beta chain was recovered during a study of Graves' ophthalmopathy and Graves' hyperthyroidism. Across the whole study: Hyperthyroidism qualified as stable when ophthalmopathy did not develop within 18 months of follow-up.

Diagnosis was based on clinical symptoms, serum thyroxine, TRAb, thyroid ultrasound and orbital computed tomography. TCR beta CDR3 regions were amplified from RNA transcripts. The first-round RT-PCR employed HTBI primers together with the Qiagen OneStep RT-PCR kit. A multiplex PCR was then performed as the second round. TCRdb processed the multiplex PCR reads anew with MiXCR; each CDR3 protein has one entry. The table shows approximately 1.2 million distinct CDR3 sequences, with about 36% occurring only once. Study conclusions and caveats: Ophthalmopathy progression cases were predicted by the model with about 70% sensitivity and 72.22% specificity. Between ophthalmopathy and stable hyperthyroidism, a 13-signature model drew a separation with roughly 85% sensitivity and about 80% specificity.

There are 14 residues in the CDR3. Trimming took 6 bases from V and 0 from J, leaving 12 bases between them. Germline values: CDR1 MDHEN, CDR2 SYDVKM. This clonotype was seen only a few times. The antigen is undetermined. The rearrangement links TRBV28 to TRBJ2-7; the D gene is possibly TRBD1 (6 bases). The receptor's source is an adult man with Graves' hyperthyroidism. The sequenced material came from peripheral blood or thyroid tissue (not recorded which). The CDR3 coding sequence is TGTGCCAGCAGCGTCTCGGACAGCTCCTACGAGCAGTACTTC. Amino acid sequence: CASSVSDSSYEQYF.